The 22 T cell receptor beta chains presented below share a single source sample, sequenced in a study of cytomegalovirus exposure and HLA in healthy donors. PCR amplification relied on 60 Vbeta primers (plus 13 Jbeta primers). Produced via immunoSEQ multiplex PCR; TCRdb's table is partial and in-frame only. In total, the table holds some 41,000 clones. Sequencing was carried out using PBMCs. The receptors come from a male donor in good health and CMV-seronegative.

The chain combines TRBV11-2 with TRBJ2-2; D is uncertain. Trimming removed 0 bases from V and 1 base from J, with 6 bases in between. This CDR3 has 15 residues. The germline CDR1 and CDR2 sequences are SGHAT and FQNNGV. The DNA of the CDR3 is TGTGCCAGCAGCTTAGATGGGCTGAACACCGGGGAGCTGTTTTTT. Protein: CASSLDGLNTGELFF. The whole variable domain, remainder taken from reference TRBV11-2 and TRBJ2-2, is EAGVAQSPRYKIIEKRQSVAFWCNPISGHATLYWYQQILGQGPKLLIQFQNNGVVDDSQLPKDRFSAERLKGVDSTLKIQPAKLEDSAVYLCASSLDGLNTGELFFGEGSRLTVL.

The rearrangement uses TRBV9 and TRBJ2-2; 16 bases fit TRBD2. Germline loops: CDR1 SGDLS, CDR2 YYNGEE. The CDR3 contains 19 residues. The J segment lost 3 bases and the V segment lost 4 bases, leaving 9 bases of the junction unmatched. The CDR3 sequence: CASSPARGLAGGHTGELFF. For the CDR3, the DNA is TGTGCCAGCAGCCCGGCCAGGGGACTAGCGGGGGGGCACACCGGGGAGCTGTTTTTT.

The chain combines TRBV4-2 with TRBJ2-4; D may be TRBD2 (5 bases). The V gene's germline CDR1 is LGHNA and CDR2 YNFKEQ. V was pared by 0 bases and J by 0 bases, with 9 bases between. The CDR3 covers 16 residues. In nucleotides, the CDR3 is TGTGCCAGCAGCCAAGAAGAGGGTCTAGCCAAAAACATTCAGTACTTC. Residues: CASSQEEGLAKNIQYF.

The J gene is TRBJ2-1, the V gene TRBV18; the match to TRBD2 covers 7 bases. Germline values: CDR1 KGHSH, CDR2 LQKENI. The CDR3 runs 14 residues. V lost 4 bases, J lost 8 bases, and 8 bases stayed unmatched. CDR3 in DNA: TGTGCCAGCTCACAAGGACTAGAGGGCTATGAGCAGTTCTTC. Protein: CASSQGLEGYEQFF.

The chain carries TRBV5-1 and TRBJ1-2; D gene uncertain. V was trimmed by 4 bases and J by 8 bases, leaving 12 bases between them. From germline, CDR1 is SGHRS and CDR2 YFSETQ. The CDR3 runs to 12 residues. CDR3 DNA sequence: TGCGCCAGCAGCACCCGATTCGAGGGCTACACCTTC. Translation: CASSTRFEGYTF.

CDR3 nucleotide sequence: TGTGCCAGCAGTTTAGTATCCGGGGTAGCGCCCCAGCATTTT. Protein: CASSLVSGVAPQHF. The genes are TRBV27 and TRBJ1-5, with D unclear. V was clipped by 2 bases and J by 9 bases, with 14 bases between them. Germline CDR1 and CDR2: MNHEY and SMNVEV (reference sequence). The CDR3 covers 14 residues.

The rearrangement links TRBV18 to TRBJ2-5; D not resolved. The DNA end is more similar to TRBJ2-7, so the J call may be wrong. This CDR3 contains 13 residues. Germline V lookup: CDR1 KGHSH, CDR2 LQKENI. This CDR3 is CASSPRTFYEQYF. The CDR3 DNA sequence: TGTGCCAGCTCACCACGTACGTTCTACGAGCAGTACTTC.

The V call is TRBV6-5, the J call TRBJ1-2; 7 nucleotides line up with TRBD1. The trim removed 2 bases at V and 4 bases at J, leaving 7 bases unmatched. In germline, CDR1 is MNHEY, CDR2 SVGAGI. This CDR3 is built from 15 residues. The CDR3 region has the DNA TGTGCCAGCAGTTACCGAGGGGGCTCGGGCTATGGCTACACCTTC. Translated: CASSYRGGSGYGYTF.

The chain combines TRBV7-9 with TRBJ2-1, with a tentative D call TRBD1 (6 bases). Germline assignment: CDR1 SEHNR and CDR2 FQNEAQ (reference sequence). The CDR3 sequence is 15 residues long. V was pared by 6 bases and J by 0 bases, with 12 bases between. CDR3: CASSSDRSSYNEQFF. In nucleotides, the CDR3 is TGTGCCAGCAGTTCTGACAGGAGCTCCTACAATGAGCAGTTCTTC.

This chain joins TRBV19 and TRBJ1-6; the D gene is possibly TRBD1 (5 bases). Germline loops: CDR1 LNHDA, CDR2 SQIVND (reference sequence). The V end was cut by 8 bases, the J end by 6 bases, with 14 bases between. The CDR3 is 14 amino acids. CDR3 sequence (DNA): TGTGCCAGTTCCACCTCTGGGGCTAATTCACCCCTCCACTTT. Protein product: CASSTSGANSPLHF.

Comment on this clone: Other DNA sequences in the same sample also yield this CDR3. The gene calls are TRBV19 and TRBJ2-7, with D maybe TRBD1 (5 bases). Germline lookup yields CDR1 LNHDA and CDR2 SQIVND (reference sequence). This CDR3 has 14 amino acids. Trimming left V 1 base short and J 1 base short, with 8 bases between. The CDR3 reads CASSIGAGSYEQYF. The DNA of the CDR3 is TGTGCCAGTAGTATAGGAGCAGGGTCCTACGAGCAGTACTTC.

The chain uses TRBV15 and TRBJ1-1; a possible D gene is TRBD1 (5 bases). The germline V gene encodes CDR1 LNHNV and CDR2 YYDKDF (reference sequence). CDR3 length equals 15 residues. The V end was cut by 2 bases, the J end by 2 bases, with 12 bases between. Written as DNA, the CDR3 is TGTGCCACCAGCAGAACTCGACAGCGTAACACTGAAGCTTTCTTT. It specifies CATSRTRQRNTEAFF.

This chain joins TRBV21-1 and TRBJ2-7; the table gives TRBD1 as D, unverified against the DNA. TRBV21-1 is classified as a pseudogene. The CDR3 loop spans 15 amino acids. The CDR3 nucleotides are TGTGCCAGCAGCACTTGGACACCCCGGCAAGACGAGCAGTACTTC. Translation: CASSTWTPRQDEQYF.

In DNA form, the CDR3 reads TGTGCCAGTAGTGTCCGGGACAGGGTCGACTGGGAGACCCAGTACTTC. This gives the protein CASSVRDRVDWETQYF. The chain employs TRBV19 and TRBJ2-5, with TRBD1 matching over 9 bases. After removal of 5 bases from V and 5 bases from J, the junction contained 12 bases not matched to a gene. Germline V CDR1 and CDR2: LNHDA, SQIVND (reference sequence). CDR3 length: 16 amino acids.

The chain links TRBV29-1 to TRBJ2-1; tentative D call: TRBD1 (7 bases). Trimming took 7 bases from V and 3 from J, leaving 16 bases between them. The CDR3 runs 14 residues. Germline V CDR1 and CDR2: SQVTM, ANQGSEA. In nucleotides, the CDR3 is TGCAGCGACCAGGGGGGATTTATCTACAATGAGCAGTTCTTC. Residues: CSDQGGFIYNEQFF.

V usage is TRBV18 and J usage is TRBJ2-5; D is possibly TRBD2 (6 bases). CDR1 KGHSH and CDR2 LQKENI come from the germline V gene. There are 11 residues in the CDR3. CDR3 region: CASGGQETQYF. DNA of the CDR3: TGTGCGTCTGGGGGGCAAGAGACCCAGTACTTC.

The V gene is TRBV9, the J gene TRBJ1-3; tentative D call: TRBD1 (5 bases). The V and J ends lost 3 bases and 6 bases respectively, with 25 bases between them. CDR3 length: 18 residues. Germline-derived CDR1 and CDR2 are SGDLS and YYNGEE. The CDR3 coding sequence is TGTGCCAGCAGCGCTAGGGTGTCCTCAGGGAATCCACAAAACACCATATATTTT. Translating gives CASSARVSSGNPQNTIYF.

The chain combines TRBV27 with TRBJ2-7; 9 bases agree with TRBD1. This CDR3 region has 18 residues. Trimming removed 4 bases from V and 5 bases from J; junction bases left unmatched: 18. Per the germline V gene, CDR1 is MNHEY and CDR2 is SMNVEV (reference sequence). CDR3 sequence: CASSSSWTGEDTRNEQYF. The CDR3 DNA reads TGTGCCAGCAGTTCCAGCTGGACAGGGGAGGATACAAGAAACGAGCAGTACTTC.

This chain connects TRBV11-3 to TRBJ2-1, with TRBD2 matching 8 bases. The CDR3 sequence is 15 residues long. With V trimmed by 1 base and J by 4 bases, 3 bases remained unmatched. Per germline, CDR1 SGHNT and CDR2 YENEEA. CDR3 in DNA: TGTGCCAGCAGCTTAGGACGGGGGGGATACAATGAGCAGTTCTTC. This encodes CASSLGRGGYNEQFF. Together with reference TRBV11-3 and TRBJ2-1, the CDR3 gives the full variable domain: EAGVVQSPRYKIIEKKQPVAFWCNPISGHNTLYWYLQNLGQGPELLIRYENEEAVDDSQLPKDRFSAERLKGVDSTLKIQPAELGDSAVYLCASSLGRGGYNEQFFGPGTRLTVL.

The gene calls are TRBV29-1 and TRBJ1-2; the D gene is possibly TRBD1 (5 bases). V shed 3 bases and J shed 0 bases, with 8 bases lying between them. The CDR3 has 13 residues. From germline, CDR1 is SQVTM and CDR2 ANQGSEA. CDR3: CSVDGGANYGYTF. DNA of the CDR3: TGCAGCGTTGACGGGGGAGCTAACTATGGCTACACCTTC.

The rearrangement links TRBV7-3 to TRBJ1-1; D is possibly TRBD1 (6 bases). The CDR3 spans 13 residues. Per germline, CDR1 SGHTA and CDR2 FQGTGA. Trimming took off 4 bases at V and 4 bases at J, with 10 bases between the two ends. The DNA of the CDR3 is TGTGCCAGCAGCTCGGGAGGGGGCACTGAAGCTTTCTTT. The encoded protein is CASSSGGGTEAFF.

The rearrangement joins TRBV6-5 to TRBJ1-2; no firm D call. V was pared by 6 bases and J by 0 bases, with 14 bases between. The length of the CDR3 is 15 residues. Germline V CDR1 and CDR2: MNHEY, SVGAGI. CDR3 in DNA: TGTGCCAGCAGAGACGTGGGCAGAGCTAACTATGGCTACACCTTC. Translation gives CASRDVGRANYGYTF.